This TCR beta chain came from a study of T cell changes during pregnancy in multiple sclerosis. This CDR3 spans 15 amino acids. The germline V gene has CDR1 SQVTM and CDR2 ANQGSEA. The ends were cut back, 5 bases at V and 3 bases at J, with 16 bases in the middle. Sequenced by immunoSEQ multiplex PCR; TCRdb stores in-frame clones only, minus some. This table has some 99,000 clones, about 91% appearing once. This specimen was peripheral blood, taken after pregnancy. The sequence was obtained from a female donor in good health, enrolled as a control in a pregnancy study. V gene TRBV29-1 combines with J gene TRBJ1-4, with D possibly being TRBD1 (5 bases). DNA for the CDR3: TGCAGCGTTTTGACAGCTAATTCAGCTAATGAAAAACTGTTTTTT. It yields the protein CSVLTANSANEKLFF.